The text below deals with one T cell receptor beta chain. This specimen includes other DNA sequences encoding the same CDR3. This sample stems from a study of cytomegalovirus exposure and HLA in healthy donors. The primer mix had 60 Vbeta and 13 Jbeta primers. Repertoires were generated with immunoSEQ multiplex PCR, while TCRdb's copy carries only in-frame clones and drops some. The sample lists some 160,000 clones, roughly 80% occurring once. Germline CDR1 is SGHKS and CDR2 is YYEKEE (reference sequence). The V segment lost 4 bases and the J segment 0 bases; nucleotides outside the gene matches: 0. There are 13 residues in the CDR3.

Sequenced: PBMCs. The chain uses TRBV5-5 and TRBJ1-2; TRBD1 agrees at 7 bases. The source is a woman between 40 and 50 years old in good health and CMV-seropositive. The CDR3 loop reads CASSGTANYGYTF. As DNA, the CDR3 is TGTGCCAGCAGCGGGACAGCTAACTATGGCTACACCTTC.